This TCR beta chain was sequenced in a study of chemoradiotherapy in HPV16-positive cancers. As for the study in general: Candidate HPV-specific T-cell clones and common TCR motifs came from functional assays in a couple of HPV16-positive patients.

On this clone: As yet, its antigen is unknown.

V lost 2 bases and J lost 6, with 12 bases in between. In germline, CDR1 is SGHRS, CDR2 YFSETQ. This CDR3 region has 13 residues. This table comes from immunoSEQ multiplex PCR, and its TCRdb copy is limited to in-frame clones, with some not included. The sample shows around 29,000 clones, about nine tenths of them seen only once. Study conclusions and caveats: For HPV16-positive patients, expanding HPV-responsive T cells associated with longer recurrence-free survival. Candidate HPV-specific clones and E7-related TCR motifs grew in tumor during treatment.

The starting material was blood, obtained from a patient who underwent chemoradiotherapy. This chain joins TRBV5-1 and TRBJ2-7; tentative D call: TRBD2 (5 bases). The receptor comes from a human donor with HPV-associated anogenital cancer. CDR3: CASSFDPSGEQYF. The CDR3 DNA sequence: TGCGCCAGCAGCTTTGATCCCAGCGGCGAGCAGTACTTC.